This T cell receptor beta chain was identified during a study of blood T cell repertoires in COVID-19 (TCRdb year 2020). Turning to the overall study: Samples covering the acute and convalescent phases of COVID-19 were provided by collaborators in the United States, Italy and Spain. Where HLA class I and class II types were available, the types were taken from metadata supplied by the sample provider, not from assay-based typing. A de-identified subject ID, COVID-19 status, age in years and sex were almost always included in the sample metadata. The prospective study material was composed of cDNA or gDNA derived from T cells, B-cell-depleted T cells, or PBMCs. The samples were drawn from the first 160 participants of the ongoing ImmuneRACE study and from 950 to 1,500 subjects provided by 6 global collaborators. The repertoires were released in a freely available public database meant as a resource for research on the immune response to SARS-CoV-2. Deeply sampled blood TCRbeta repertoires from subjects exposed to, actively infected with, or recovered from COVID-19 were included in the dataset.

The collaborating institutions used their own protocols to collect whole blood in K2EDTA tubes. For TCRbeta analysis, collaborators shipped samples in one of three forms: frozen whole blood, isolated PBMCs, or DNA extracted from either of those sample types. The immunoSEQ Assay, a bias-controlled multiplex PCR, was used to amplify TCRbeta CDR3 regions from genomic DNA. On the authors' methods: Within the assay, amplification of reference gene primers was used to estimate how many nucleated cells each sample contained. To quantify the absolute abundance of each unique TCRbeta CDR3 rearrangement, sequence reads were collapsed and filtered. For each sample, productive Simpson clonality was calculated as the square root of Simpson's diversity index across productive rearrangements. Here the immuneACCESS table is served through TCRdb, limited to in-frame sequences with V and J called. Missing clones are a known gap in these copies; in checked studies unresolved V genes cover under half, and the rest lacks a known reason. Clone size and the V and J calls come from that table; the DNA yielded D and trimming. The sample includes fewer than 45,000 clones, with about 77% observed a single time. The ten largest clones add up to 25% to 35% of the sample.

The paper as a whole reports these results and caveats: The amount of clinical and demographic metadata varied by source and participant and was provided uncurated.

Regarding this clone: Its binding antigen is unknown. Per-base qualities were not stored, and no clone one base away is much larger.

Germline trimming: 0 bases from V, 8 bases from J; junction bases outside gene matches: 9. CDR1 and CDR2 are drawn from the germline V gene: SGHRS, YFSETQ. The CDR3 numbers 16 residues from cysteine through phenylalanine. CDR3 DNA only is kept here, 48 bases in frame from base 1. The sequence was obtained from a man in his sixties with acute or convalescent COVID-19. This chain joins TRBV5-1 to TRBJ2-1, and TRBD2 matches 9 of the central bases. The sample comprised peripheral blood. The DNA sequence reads TGCGCCAGCAGCTTGGGTCGCGGGAGGGCCGGGTATGAGCAGTTCTTC. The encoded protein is CASSLGRGRAGYEQFF.